Following are 6 T cell receptor beta chains from one sample sequenced in a study of T cells in Graves' hyperthyroidism and ophthalmopathy. Authors of the study amplified TCR beta CDR3 regions from RNA transcripts. The HTBI primer set drove a first-round RT-PCR of the TCR CDR3. One entry per CDR3 protein, called by TCRdb with MiXCR from the multiplex PCR reads. The sample holds fewer than 350,000 distinct CDR3 sequences, about 21% seen once. Sequenced: blood. Receptors originate from a woman between 45 and 60 years old with Graves' hyperthyroidism.

This clonotype has ten or more counts. The rearrangement uses TRBV6-1 and TRBJ2-5; 12 bases are a match to TRBD2. CDR1 MNHNS and CDR2 SASEGT come from the germline V gene. The J segment lost 2 bases and the V segment lost 2 bases, leaving 9 bases of the junction unmatched. The CDR3 has 18 amino acids. The CDR3 here is CASSERLAGVVRQETQYF. DNA for the CDR3: TGTGCCAGCAGTGAAAGACTAGCGGGAGTCGTAAGGCAAGAGACCCAGTACTTC.

This chain connects TRBV15 to TRBJ1-6; 7 bases line up with TRBD1. Germline lookup yields CDR1 LNHNV and CDR2 YYDKDF (reference sequence). The CDR3 is 15 residues long. The ends lost 3 bases at V and 6 bases at J; junction bases unmatched: 5. The CDR3 spells CATSSRQGFNSPLHF. The DNA of the CDR3 is TGTGCCACCAGCAGCCGACAGGGCTTTAATTCACCCCTCCACTTT. Supplemented by reference TRBV15 and TRBJ1-6, the full variable domain reads DAMVIQNPRYQVTQFGKPVTLSCSQTLNHNVMYWYQQKSSQAPKLLFHYYDKDFNNEADTPDNFQSRRPNTSFCFLDIRSPGLGDTAMYLCATSSRQGFNSPLHFGNGTRLTVT.

The chain employs TRBV7-9 and TRBJ2-1; 9 bases agree with TRBD2. Per germline, CDR1 SEHNR and CDR2 FQNEAQ (reference sequence). With 0 bases clipped from V and 7 bases from J, the junction kept 4 bases outside the gene matches. This CDR3 has 15 residues. CDR3 in amino acids: CASSLAGLAGNEQFF. As DNA, the CDR3 is TGTGCCAGCAGCTTAGCGGGCCTAGCGGGGAATGAGCAGTTCTTC.

This clonotype appeared many times. This chain uses TRBV7-2 with TRBJ2-1, with 7 bases identical to TRBD1. After removal of 1 base from V and 1 base from J, the junction contained 1 base not matched to a gene. The CDR3 is 15 residues long. Germline V gene lookup returns CDR1 SGHTA and CDR2 FQGNSA. The CDR3 here is CTSSLDRGSYNEQFF. The CDR3 DNA follows: TGTACCAGCAGCTTAGACAGGGGTTCCTACAATGAGCAGTTCTTC. Filled out from reference TRBV7-2 and TRBJ2-1, the complete variable domain reads GAGVSQSPSNKVTEKGKDVELRCDPISGHTALYWYRQSLGQGLEFLIYFQGNSAPDKSGLPSDRFSAERTGGSVSTLTIQRTQQEDSAVYLCTSSLDRGSYNEQFFGPGTRLTVL.

This clonotype was counted many times. The chain couples TRBV28 to TRBJ1-2; TRBD1 agrees at 11 bases. Trimming cost V 4 bases and J 0 bases; bases outside gene matches: 4. This CDR3 comprises 16 residues. Germline CDR1 and CDR2: MDHEN and SYDVKM. CDR3 in amino acids: CASSSPGQGANYGYTF. As DNA, the CDR3 is TGTGCCAGCAGTTCTCCGGGACAGGGGGCTAACTATGGCTACACCTTC.

This clonotype appeared many times. The chain is built from TRBV28 and TRBJ2-7; tentatively, D is TRBD1 (6 bases). Germline-derived CDR1 and CDR2 are MDHEN and SYDVKM. This CDR3 comprises 15 residues. V was clipped by 6 bases and J by 2 bases, with 17 bases between them. DNA for the CDR3: TGTGCCAGCAGGGGAGACAGGAGACTTACCTACGAGCAGTACTTC. Translation: CASRGDRRLTYEQYF. The variable domain in full, completed from reference TRBV28 and TRBJ2-7, reads DVKVTQSSRYLVKRTGEKVFLECVQDMDHENMFWYRQDPGLGLRLIYFSYDVKMKEKGDIPEGYSVSREKKERFSLILESASTNQTSMYLCASRGDRRLTYEQYFGPGTRLTVT.